These 20 T cell receptor beta chains were all obtained from the same sample, sequenced in a study of human T cells and chemical hapten exposure (dated by TCRdb to the early 2020s). Library method: RACE. Sequenced using a NextSeq 500. TCRdb itself trimmed the public reads at Q25 with fastp, ran MiXCR and retained productive beta chains. Rows merge per CDR3 protein into single entries with the most common DNA and genes. A total of 300,000 to 400,000 distinct CDR3 sequences appear in this sample, roughly 6.9% of them only once. Of the sample, more than 7% falls within the top ten clones. In light of the paper, this sample's time point label describes: patch test 1, 2 weeks after DPC sensitization. The sample's treatment or condition label, decoded: therapeutic diphenylcyclopropenone sensitization with weekly scalp DPC. The sample here was whole blood, taken in connection with sensitization to the hapten diphenylcyclopropenone (DPC). Receptors were obtained from a woman aged 18-29 years with alopecia areata. Some clones in this sample may be carry-over from other donors' samples.

This clonotype was picked up a small number of times. This chain joins TRBV3-1 and TRBJ2-2; unclear D gene. The CDR3 has 13 residues. Per germline, CDR1 LGHDT and CDR2 YNNKEL (reference sequence). Trimming pared 3 bases from V and 9 bases from J, leaving 11 bases between. The CDR3 coding sequence is TGTGCCAGCAGCCAGACCGAGACCCGGGAGCTGTTTTTT. It is translated as CASSQTETRELFF.

This clonotype was found many times. The chain is built from TRBV3-1 and TRBJ2-5; 9 nucleotides align to TRBD2. V lost 4 bases, J lost 4 bases, and 4 bases stayed unmatched. The CDR3 has 14 residues. The germline V gene encodes CDR1 LGHDT and CDR2 YNNKEL (reference sequence). CDR3 coding DNA: TGTGCCAGCAGCCGTGGGACTAGCCCAGAGACCCAGTACTTC. Protein: CASSRGTSPETQYF.

In this sample, this clonotype turned up many times. V and J are TRBV6-1 and TRBJ2-6; TRBD2 aligns across 7 bases. The CDR3 is 16 amino acids. Germline-derived CDR1 and CDR2 are MNHNS and SASEGT. The V segment lost 4 bases and the J segment 6 bases; nucleotides outside the gene matches: 9. Written as DNA, the CDR3 is TGTGCCAGCAGTGCAGCCCAGGGAGGGAAGGCCAACGTCCTGACTTTC. Encoded protein: CASSAAQGGKANVLTF.

This clonotype was observed a few times. V and J are TRBV4-1 and TRBJ2-5; 12 nucleotides match TRBD2. CDR3 length: 18 residues. Per the germline V gene, CDR1 is MGHRA and CDR2 is YSYEKL. Unmatched junction bases numbered 9, after V lost 1 base and J lost 3 bases. CDR3 loop: CASSQAGLAGRFEETQYF. CDR3 coding DNA: TGCGCCAGCAGCCAAGCCGGACTAGCGGGGCGATTCGAAGAGACCCAGTACTTC.

The gene calls are TRBV25-1 and TRBJ1-1; unclear D gene. The CDR3 totals 13 residues. Per germline, CDR1 MGHDK and CDR2 SYGVNS. The V gene lost 6 bases and the J gene lost 1 base, with 9 bases spanning the gap. DNA for the CDR3: TGTGCCAGCAGGCGAGAAAGGAACACTGAAGCTTTCTTT. This gives the protein CASRRERNTEAFF.

This clonotype was observed a few times. The CDR3, as DNA: TGTGCCAGCAGCGTAGGTTCAGGCTCCTACGAGCAGTACTTC. It encodes CASSVGSGSYEQYF. The V gene is TRBV9, the J gene TRBJ2-7; D uncertain. CDR3 length: 14 amino acids. Germline V gene data show CDR1 as SGDLS and CDR2 as YYNGEE. Trimming left V 0 bases short and J 0 bases short, with 7 bases between.

Comments on this clonotype: The CDR3 carries no conserved terminal phenylalanine or tryptophan, so it likely arises from a read error. The DNA is left out, because the CDR3 cannot be placed on it with certainty; the CDR3 is given as TCRdb lists it. The chain is built from TRBV5-6 and TRBJ2-3; the DNA was not compared with TRBD2, the D call given in the table. Ends included, the CDR3 has 13 residues. Germline CDR1 SGHDT, CDR2 YYEEEE. CDR3 sequence: CASSAGQGLALVG.

The chain combines TRBV3-1 with TRBJ1-6, with D unclear. CDR3 length: 16 amino acids. The germline V and J ends were trimmed by 3 bases and 0 bases, with 9 bases remaining between them. Germline CDR1 LGHDT, CDR2 YNNKEL (reference sequence). CDR3 DNA sequence: TGTGCCAGCAGCCAGCCACAGAGCTCCTATAATTCACCCCTCCACTTT. It encodes CASSQPQSSYNSPLHF. The full variable domain, rest sourced from reference TRBV3-1 and TRBJ1-6, is DTAVSQTPKYLVTQMGNDKSIKCEQNLGHDTMYWYKQDSKKFLKIMFSYNNKELIINETVPNRFSPKSPDKAHLNLHINSLELGDSAVYFCASSQPQSSYNSPLHFGNGTRLTVT.

V gene TRBV7-9 combines with J gene TRBJ1-1, with D perhaps TRBD1 (6 bases). V was pared by 2 bases and J by 6 bases, with 16 bases between. Germline V gene lookup returns CDR1 SEHNR and CDR2 FQNEAQ (reference sequence). The CDR3 is 15 amino acids. CDR3 nucleotide sequence: TGTGCCAGCAGCTTAACAGGGAATTCTGGCCCTGAAGCTTTCTTT. Its protein is CASSLTGNSGPEAFF.

The V call is TRBV10-3, the J call TRBJ1-1; D is uncertain. Trimming took 3 bases from V and 3 from J, leaving 8 bases between them. The CDR3 consists of 13 residues. Germline CDR1 reads ENHRY; CDR2 reads SYGVKD. CDR3: CAISDKRDTEAFF. The CDR3 DNA reads TGTGCCATCAGTGATAAGAGGGACACTGAAGCTTTCTTT.

This clonotype has ten or more counts. This sequence joins TRBV10-3 and TRBJ2-1, with D perhaps assigned TRBD1 or TRBD2 (5 bases each). The CDR3 loop spans 16 amino acids. Germline V gives CDR1 ENHRY, CDR2 SYGVKD. Trimming pared 0 bases from V and 7 bases from J, leaving 16 bases between. CDR3 bases: TGTGCCATCAGTGAGTCTGGGGGACGGCAGGAGAATGAGCAGTTCTTC. Translating gives CAISESGGRQENEQFF.

This chain uses TRBV21-1 with TRBJ2-5; the table calls TRBD2, which could not be checked here. TRBV21-1 is a recognized pseudogene. This CDR3 spans 16 amino acids. The CDR3 DNA sequence: TGTGCCAGCAGCAATAGCGGGGGGCCATTTGAAGAGACCCAGTACTTC. Translation: CASSNSGGPFEETQYF.

This clonotype occurred many times. The chain links TRBV5-1 to TRBJ2-5; no clear D. V was cut by 1 base and J by 2 bases, with 15 bases left in between. CDR1 is SGHRS and CDR2 is YFSETQ in the germline V gene. The CDR3 extends over 16 amino acids. CDR3 sequence reads: CASSLSSSMGQETQYF. In DNA form, the CDR3 reads TGCGCCAGCAGCTTGTCCTCTAGTATGGGACAAGAGACCCAGTACTTC.

This clonotype has just a few counts. V gene TRBV12-3 or TRBV12-4 combines with J gene TRBJ1-2, with D unclear. The V and J ends lost 9 bases and 4 bases respectively, with 15 bases between them. This CDR3 contains 13 residues. The CDR3 region is CASSPYATYGYTF. CDR3 DNA sequence: TGTGCCAGTTCCCCTTACGCGACCTATGGCTACACCTTC.

V usage is TRBV21-1 and J usage is TRBJ2-4; the table calls TRBD2, which could not be checked here. TRBV21-1 represents a pseudogene. The CDR3 consists of 21 residues. The CDR3 loop reads CASSKGSRSREGIRAGNIQYF. The CDR3 DNA follows: TGTGCCAGCAGCAAAGGTTCACGATCGAGGGAAGGGATTAGGGCAGGAAACATTCAGTACTTC.

This clonotype has at least ten counts. The V call is TRBV4-3, the J call TRBJ2-1; no clear D. CDR3 length equals 17 residues. Germline V gene lookup returns CDR1 LGHNA and CDR2 YSLEER. V dropped 0 bases and J dropped 9 bases, with 21 bases sitting between them. The DNA of the CDR3 is TGCGCCAGCAGCCAAGATTCGACCGTTGGCCCCTTAGGTGAGCAGTTCTTC. Protein sequence: CASSQDSTVGPLGEQFF.

The chain recombines TRBV6-5 with TRBJ2-3; TRBD1 is a possible D gene (5 bases). The CDR3 contains 15 residues. Germline V gene data show CDR1 as MNHEY and CDR2 as SVGAGI. Trimming cost V 2 bases and J 2 bases, with 11 bases left between them. CDR3 bases: TGTGCCAGCAGTTACCGACAGCAAACCACAGATACGCAGTATTTT. Translating it yields CASSYRQQTTDTQYF.

The V and J genes are TRBV12-3 or TRBV12-4 and TRBJ1-1; the D is unclear. CDR3 length: 12 amino acids. Trimming removed 3 bases from V and 10 bases from J, with 12 bases in between. Here the CDR3 DNA reads TGTGCCAGCAGTTTCGAGACCCCGGGAGCTTTCTTT. It encodes CASSFETPGAFF.

The V and J genes are TRBV6-2 or TRBV6-3 and TRBJ2-1; 7 bases map to TRBD2. The CDR3 has 21 residues. After removal of 0 bases from V and 2 bases from J, the junction contained 19 bases not matched to a gene. The germline CDR1 and CDR2 sequences are MNHEY and SVGEGT. DNA for the CDR3: TGTGCCAGCAGTTACTCGTATACCTTAACGTTTGCGGGGGAGGCCTACAATGAGCAGTTCTTC. This sequence encodes CASSYSYTLTFAGEAYNEQFF.

This clonotype showed up many times. This chain links TRBV10-3 with TRBJ2-3, with 9 bases that match TRBD1. Germline V gene lookup returns CDR1 ENHRY and CDR2 SYGVKD. The CDR3 is 13 amino acids. The V gene end was trimmed by 6 bases and the J gene end by 5 bases; junction bases not matched to a gene: 3. The CDR3 DNA reads as TGTGCCATCAGACCGGGACAGGGAGATACGCAGTATTTT. It encodes CAIRPGQGDTQYF.